The sequence of this T cell receptor (beta chain) was determined in a study of shared clonotypes between healthy human individuals. This clone was recorded once. Sequencing used immunoSEQ multiplex PCR; TCRdb keeps in-frame clones, though not all of them. Of 2 million to 2.5 million clones in the sample, nearly 97% were seen once. This CDR3 spans 19 amino acids. Looked up from germline, CDR1 is MGHRA and CDR2 is YSYEKL. V shed 1 base, J shed 3 bases, and the junction held 15 bases outside the gene matches. This TCR came from a man between 18 and 29 years old in good health. Sequences were obtained from naive CD4+ T cells sorted from blood. Stated subset: CD45RA+ positively selected. The J gene is TRBJ1-2, the V gene TRBV4-1, with TRBD1 matching 9 bases. The DNA of the CDR3 is TGCGCCAGCAGCCAAGTGTCCGGGACAGGGACCGTATTCGACTATGGCTACACCTTC. Its protein is CASSQVSGTGTVFDYGYTF.